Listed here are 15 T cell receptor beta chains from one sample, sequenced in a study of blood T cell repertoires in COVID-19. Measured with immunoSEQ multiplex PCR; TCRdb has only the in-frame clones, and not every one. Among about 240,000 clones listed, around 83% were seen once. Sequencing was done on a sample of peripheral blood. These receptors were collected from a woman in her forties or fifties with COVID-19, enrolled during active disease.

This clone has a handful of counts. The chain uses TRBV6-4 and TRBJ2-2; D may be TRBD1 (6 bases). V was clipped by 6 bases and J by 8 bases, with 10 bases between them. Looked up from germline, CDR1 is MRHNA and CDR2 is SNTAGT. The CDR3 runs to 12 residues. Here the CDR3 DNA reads TGTGCCAGCAGGCAGGGGCCGGGGGAGCTGTTTTTT. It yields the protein CASRQGPGELFF.

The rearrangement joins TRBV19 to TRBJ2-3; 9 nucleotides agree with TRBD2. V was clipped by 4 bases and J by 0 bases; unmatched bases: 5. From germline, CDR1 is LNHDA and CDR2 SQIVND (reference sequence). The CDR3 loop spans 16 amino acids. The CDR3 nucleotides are TGTGCCAGTAGTACCCTAGCGGGGACTAGCACAGATACGCAGTATTTT. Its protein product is CASSTLAGTSTDTQYF. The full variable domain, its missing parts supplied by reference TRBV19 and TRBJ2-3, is DGGITQSPKYLFRKEGQNVTLSCEQNLNHDAMYWYRQDPGQGLRLIYYSQIVNDFQKGDIAEGYSVSREKKESFPLTVTSAQKNPTAFYLCASSTLAGTSTDTQYFGPGTRLTVL.

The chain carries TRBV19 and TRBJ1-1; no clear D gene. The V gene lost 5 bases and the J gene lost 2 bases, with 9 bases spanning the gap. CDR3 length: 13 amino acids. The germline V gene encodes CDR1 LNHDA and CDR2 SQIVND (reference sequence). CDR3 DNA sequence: TGTGCCAGTAGTTCAAACAGAAACACTGAAGCTTTCTTT. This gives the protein CASSSNRNTEAFF.

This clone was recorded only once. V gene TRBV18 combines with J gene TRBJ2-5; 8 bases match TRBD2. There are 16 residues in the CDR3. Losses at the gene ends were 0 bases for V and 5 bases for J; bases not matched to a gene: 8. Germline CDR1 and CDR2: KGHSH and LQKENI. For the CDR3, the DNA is TGTGCCAGCTCACCACCTGAAACTGCGGGGGGCGAGACCCAGTACTTC. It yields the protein CASSPPETAGGETQYF.

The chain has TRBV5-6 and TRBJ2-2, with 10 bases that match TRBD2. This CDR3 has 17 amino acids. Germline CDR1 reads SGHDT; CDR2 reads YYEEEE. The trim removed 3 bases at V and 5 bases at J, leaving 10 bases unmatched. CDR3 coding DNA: TGTGCCAGCAGCTCCCAGGGACTAGCGTCGGTAACCGGGGAGCTGTTTTTT. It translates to CASSSQGLASVTGELFF.

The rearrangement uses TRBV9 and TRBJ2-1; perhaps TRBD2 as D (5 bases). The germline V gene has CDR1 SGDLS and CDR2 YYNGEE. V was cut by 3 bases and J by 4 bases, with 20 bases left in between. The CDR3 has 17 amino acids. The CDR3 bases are TGTGCCAGCAGCGGGGAGCCACTCAGTTCAAATTACAATGAGCAGTTCTTC. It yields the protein CASSGEPLSSNYNEQFF.

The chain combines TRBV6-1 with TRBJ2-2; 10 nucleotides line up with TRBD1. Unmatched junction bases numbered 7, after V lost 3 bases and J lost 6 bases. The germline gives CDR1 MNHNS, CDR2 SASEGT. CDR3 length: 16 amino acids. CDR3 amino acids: CASSERDRGWSGELFF. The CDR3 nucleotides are TGTGCCAGCAGTGAGCGGGACAGGGGATGGTCCGGGGAGCTGTTTTTT.

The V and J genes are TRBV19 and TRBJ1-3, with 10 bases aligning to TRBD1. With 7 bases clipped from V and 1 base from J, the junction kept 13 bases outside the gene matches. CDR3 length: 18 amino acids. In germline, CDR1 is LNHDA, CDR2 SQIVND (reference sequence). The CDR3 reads CASMAIWDRGVSGNTIYF. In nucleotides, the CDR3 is TGTGCCAGTATGGCCATATGGGACAGGGGCGTTTCTGGAAACACCATATATTTT.

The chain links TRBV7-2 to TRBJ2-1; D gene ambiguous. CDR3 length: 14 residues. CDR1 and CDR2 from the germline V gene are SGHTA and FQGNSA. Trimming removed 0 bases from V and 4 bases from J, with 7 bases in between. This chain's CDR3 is CASSLAAGYNEQFF. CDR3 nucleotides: TGTGCCAGCAGCTTAGCAGCCGGGTACAATGAGCAGTTCTTC.

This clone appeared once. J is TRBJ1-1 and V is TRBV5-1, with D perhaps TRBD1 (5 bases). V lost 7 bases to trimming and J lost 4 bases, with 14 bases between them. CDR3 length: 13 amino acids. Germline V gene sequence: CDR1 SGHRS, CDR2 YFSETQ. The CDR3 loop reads CASYPGIGTEAFF. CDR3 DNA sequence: TGCGCCAGCTACCCAGGGATAGGCACTGAAGCTTTCTTT. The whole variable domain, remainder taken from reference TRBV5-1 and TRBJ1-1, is KAGVTQTPRYLIKTRGQQVTLSCSPISGHRSVSWYQQTPGQGLQFLFEYFSETQRNKGNFPGRFSGRQFSNSRSEMNVSTLELGDSALYLCASYPGIGTEAFFGQGTRLTVV.

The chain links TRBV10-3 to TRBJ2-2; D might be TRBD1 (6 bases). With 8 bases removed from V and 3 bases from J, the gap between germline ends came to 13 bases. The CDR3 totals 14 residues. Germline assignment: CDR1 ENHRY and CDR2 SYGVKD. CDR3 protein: CAIRTGTDTGELFF. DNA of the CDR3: TGTGCCATCCGTACAGGGACGGACACCGGGGAGCTGTTTTTT.

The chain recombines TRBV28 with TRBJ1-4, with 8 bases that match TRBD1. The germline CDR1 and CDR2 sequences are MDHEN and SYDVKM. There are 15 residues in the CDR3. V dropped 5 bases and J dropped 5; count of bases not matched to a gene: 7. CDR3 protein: CASSRTGGRNEKLFF. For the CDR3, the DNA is TGTGCCAGCAGTCGTACAGGGGGGAGGAATGAAAAACTGTTTTTT. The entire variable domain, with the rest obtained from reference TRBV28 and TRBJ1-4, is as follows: DVKVTQSSRYLVKRTGEKVFLECVQDMDHENMFWYRQDPGLGLRLIYFSYDVKMKEKGDIPEGYSVSREKKERFSLILESASTNQTSMYLCASSRTGGRNEKLFFGSGTQLSVL.

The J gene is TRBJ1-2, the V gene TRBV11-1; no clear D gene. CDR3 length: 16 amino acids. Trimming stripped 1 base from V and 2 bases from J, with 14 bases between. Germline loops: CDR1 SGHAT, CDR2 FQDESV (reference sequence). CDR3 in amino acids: CASSLGRGSVNYGYTF. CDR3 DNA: TGTGCCAGCAGCTTAGGACGGGGTTCAGTCAACTATGGCTACACCTTC.

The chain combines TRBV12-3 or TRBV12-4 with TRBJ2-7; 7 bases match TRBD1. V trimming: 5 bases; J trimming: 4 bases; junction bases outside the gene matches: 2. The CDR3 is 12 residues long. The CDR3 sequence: CASSRDSYEQYV. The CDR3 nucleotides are TGTGCCAGCAGTCGGGACAGTTACGAGCAGTACGTC.

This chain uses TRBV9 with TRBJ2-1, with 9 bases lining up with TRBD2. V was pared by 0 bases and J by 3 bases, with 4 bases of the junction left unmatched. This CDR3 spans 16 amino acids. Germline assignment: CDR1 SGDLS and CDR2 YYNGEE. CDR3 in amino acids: CASSVALRGGYNEQFF. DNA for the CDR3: TGTGCCAGCAGCGTAGCTTTGCGGGGGGGCTACAATGAGCAGTTCTTC.